Presented here are 4 T cell receptor beta chains from one specimen sequenced in a study of shared clonotypes between healthy human individuals. Some clones are missing from TCRdb's copy, which holds only in-frame ones; the method was immunoSEQ multiplex PCR. The sample includes fewer than 1.6 million clones, approximately 98.5% of them seen just once. The material sequenced was naive CD4+ T cells sorted from blood. Regarding subset: CD45RA+ positively selected. The receptors shown here come from a man aged 25 to 45 in good health.

The chain is built from TRBV30 and TRBJ1-5; the match to TRBD1 covers 9 bases. The CDR3 consists of 14 residues. V shed 0 bases, J shed 6 bases, and the junction held 3 bases outside the gene matches. Germline V gene data show CDR1 as GTSNPN and CDR2 as SVGIG (reference sequence). CDR3: CAWSVQGAIQPQHF. The CDR3 DNA follows: TGTGCCTGGAGTGTACAGGGGGCGATTCAGCCCCAGCATTTT.

This sequence joins TRBV2 and TRBJ2-6; D may be TRBD1 (6 bases). The V end was cut by 6 bases, the J end by 2 bases, with 11 bases between. The V gene's germline CDR1 is SNHLY and CDR2 FYNNEI. The CDR3 is 15 residues long. For the CDR3, the DNA is TGTGCCAGCAGGCCTACAGGGACTGGGGCCAACGTCCTGACTTTC. This sequence encodes CASRPTGTGANVLTF.

The rearrangement uses TRBV6-6 and TRBJ2-5; the D is unclear. CDR3 length: 14 residues. Trimming left V 0 bases short and J 5 bases short, with 10 bases between. Germline values: CDR1 MNHNY, CDR2 SVGAGI (reference sequence). Here the CDR3 DNA reads TGTGCCAGCAGTTACTCTTCTACCATGGAGACCCAGTACTTC. Translated: CASSYSSTMETQYF.

The chain uses TRBV30 and TRBJ1-1; 9 bases fit TRBD1. Looked up from germline, CDR1 is GTSNPN and CDR2 is SVGIG (reference sequence). V was clipped by 8 bases and J by 5 bases; unmatched bases: 6. The CDR3 consists of 12 residues. The CDR3 coding sequence is TGTGCCGGAGACAGGGGGGGGACTGAAGCTTTCTTT. Translated: CAGDRGGTEAFF.